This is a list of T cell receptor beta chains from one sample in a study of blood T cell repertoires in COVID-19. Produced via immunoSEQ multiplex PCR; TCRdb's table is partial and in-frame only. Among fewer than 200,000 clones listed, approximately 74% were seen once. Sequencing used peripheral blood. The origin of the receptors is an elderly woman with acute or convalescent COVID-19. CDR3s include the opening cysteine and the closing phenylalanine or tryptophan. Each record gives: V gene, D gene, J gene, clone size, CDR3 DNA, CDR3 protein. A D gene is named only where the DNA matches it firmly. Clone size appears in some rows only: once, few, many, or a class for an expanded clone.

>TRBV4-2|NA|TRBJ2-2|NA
TGTGCCAGCACCATCGGGCCAGGGATCACCGGGGAGCTGTTTTTT
CASTIGPGITGELFF
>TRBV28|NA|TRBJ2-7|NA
TGTGCCAGCAGCCACAAACAGGGTTTGGGGGAGCAGTACTTC
CASSHKQGLGEQYF
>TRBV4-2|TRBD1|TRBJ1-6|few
TGTGCCAGCAGCCTAAGGACAGGGTCGGATTCACCCCTCCACTTT
CASSLRTGSDSPLHF
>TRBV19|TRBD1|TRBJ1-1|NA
TGTGCCAGTATACAGGGGGCGCGAAATCAAGCTTTCTTT
CASIQGARNQAFF
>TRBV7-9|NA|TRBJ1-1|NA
TGTGCCAGCAGCTTAATAGCGGGAACTGAAGCTTTCTTT
CASSLIAGTEAFF
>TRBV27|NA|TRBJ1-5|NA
TGTGCCAGCAGCCGTAGTCTGTTGAGCAATCAGCCCCAGCATTTT
CASSRSLLSNQPQHF
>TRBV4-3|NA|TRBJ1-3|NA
TGCGCCAGCAGCCAAGATCTTTCAGGGTCTGGAAACACCATATATTTT
CASSQDLSGSGNTIYF
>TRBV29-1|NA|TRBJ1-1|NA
TGCAGCGTCCTGGCAGCGATGAACACTGAAGCTTTCTTT
CSVLAAMNTEAFF
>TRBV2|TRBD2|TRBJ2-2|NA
TGTGCCAGCAGCAGACTAGCGGGAGATGTCGGGGAGCTGTTTTTT
CASSRLAGDVGELFF
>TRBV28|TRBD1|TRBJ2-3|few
TGTGCCAGCACCTCATGGGGACAGGGGGCTGGAGATACGCAGTATTTT
CASTSWGQGAGDTQYF
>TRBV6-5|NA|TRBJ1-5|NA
TGTGCCAGCACAAACCGGGGGGGCAATCAGCCCCAGCATTTT
CASTNRGGNQPQHF
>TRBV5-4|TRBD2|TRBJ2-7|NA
TGTGCCAGCAGCTTGGTAGGTGGCGGGAGGGCCCGCTACGAGCAGTACTTC
CASSLVGGGRARYEQYF
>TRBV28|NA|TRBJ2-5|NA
TGTGCCAGCAGTTCTGGAGGGCCCCAAGAGACCCAGTACTTC
CASSSGGPQETQYF
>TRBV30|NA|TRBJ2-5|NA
TGTGCCTGGAGCGTGGGCAGGGGGGACCAAGAGACCCAGTACTTC
CAWSVGRGDQETQYF
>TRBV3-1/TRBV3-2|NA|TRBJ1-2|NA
TGTGCCAGCAGCCAAGGACCCGGGGGGTACTATGGCTACACCTTC
CASSQGPGGYYGYTF
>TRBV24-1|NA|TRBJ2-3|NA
TGTGCCACCAGTGATTTGGCGTCGGATACGCAGTATTTT
CATSDLASDTQYF
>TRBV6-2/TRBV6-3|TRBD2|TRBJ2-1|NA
TGTGCCAGCAGTCTCCGAGGACTAGCGAACAATGAGCAGTTCTTC
CASSLRGLANNEQFF
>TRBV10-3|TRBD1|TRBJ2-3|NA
TGTGCCATCAGTGACGGGACAGGGATCGGAAATACGCAGTATTTT
CAISDGTGIGNTQYF
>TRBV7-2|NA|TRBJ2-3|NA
TGTGCCAGTCAAAATGGGAGGGGGACAGATACGCAGTATTTT
CASQNGRGTDTQYF
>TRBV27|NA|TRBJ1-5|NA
TGTGCCAGCAGCCCGACAATCACTCAGCCCCAGCATTTT
CASSPTITQPQHF
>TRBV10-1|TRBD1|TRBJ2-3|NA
TGCGCCAGCAGCTCCGGGACAGGGATTGATACGCAGTATTTT
CASSSGTGIDTQYF
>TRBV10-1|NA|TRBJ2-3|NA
TGCGCCAGCAGTGAGTCCCCTACGTCCACAGATACGCAGTATTTT
CASSESPTSTDTQYF
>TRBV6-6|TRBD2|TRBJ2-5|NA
TGTGCCAGCAGACCCTCACTAGCGGGGGTCCAAGAGACCCAGTACTTC
CASRPSLAGVQETQYF
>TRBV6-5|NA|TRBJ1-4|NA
TGTGCCAGCAGTTACTCGAGAACCGGTAGTGAAAAACTGTTTTTT
CASSYSRTGSEKLFF
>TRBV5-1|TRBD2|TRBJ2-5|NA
TGCGCCAGCAGCAGAAGGACTAGCGTCAGCGGGACAGAGACCCAGTACTTC
CASSRRTSVSGTETQYF
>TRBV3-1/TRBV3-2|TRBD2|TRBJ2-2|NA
TGTGCCAGCAGCCAAGCCCCGGGACTAGCGGGAGGTTACACCGGGGAGCTGTTTTTT
CASSQAPGLAGGYTGELFF
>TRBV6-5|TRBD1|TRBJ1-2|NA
TGTGCCAGCAGTTGGACAGGGGGCTTCCTTTGGACCTTC
CASSWTGGFLWTF
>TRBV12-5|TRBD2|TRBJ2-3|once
TGTGCTAGTGGTTTGGGGACTAGCGGCTACACAGATACGCAGTATTTT
CASGLGTSGYTDTQYF
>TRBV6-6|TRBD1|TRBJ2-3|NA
TGTGCCAGCAGTGACGGACAGGCTAGCACAGATACGCAGTATTTT
CASSDGQASTDTQYF
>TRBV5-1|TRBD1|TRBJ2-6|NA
TGCGCCAGCAGCCCGGGACAGGCTGGGGCCAACGTCCTGACTTTC
CASSPGQAGANVLTF
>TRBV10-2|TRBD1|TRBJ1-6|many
TGCGCCAGTTCGGGACAGTCCTATTCACCCCTCCACTTT
CASSGQSYSPLHF
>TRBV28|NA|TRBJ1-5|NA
TGTGCCAGCAGCCCCGACTGGGTCCAGCATTTT
CASSPDWVQHF
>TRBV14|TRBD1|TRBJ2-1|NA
TGTGCCAGCAGCGGATTACAGGGGGTTGACTACAATGAGCAGTTCTTC
CASSGLQGVDYNEQFF
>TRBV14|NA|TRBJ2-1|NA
TGTGCCAGCAGCCAAAATCCAGGGGATGAGCAGTTCTTC
CASSQNPGDEQFF
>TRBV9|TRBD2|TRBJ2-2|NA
TGTGCCAGCAGCCCCCTAACCACTAGCGGTCGCACCGGGGAGCTGTTTTTT
CASSPLTTSGRTGELFF
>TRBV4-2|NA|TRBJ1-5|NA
TGTGCCAGCAGCCGAGCGGATCAGCCCCAGCATTTT
CASSRADQPQHF
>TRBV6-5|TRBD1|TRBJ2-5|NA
TGTGCCAGTATGGACAGGGGGCCTGAGACCCAGTACTTC
CASMDRGPETQYF
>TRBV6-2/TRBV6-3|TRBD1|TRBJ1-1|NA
TGTGCCAGCAGTTACTCGATAGGCGAGTCAGGGGGTTACACTGAAGCTTTCTTT
CASSYSIGESGGYTEAFF
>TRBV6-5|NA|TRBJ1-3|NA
TGTGCCAGCAGTTACCGACAAGCCTCTGGAAACACCATATATTTT
CASSYRQASGNTIYF
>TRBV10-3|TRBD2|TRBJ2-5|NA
TGTGCCATCAGTGAGGGTAGCGGGATCATTGTGGAGACCCAGTACTTC
CAISEGSGIIVETQYF
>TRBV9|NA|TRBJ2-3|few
TGTGCCAGCAGCGGAGACCAGGCGACAGATACGCAGTATTTT
CASSGDQATDTQYF
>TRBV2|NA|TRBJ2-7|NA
TGTGCCAGCATAAGAGACAGGTACTACGAGCAGTACTTC
CASIRDRYYEQYF
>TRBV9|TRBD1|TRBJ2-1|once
TGTGCCAGCAGCGTCGGGACAGGGGGGAATGAGCAGTTCTTC
CASSVGTGGNEQFF
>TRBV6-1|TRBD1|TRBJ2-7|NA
TGTGCCAGCAGTGATTTCGTTGGGACAGATATCTCCTACGAGCAGTACTTC
CASSDFVGTDISYEQYF
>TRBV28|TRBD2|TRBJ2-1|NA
TGTGCCAGCAGTAGCCTTAGCGGGGGTACCTACAATGAGCAGTTCTTC
CASSSLSGGTYNEQFF
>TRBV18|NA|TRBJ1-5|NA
TGTGCCAGCTCACCAGGCAGGGAACGCAATCAGCCCCAGCATTTT
CASSPGRERNQPQHF
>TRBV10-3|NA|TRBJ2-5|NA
TGTGCCATCAGTGAGTCGGAGGGAGAAGAGACCCAGTACTTC
CAISESEGEETQYF
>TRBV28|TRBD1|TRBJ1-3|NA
TGTGCCAGCAGGAGACAGGGGGCCTCAGGAAACACCATATATTTT
CASRRQGASGNTIYF
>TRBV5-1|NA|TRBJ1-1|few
TGCGCCAGCAGCTTGCAGACAGCGTCTGAAGCTTTCTTT
CASSLQTASEAFF
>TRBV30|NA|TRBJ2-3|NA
TGTGCCTGGGGTAGGAGGGGGCGGGGGGCTACAGATACGCAGTATTTT
CAWGRRGRGATDTQYF
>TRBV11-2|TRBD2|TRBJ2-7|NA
TGTGCCAGCAGCTTTCAAAGCGGGAGGTTCTACGAGCAGTACTTC
CASSFQSGRFYEQYF
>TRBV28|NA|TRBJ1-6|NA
TGTGCCAGCAGTTTACACGGGGGTTTTGGTTCACCCCTCCACTTT
CASSLHGGFGSPLHF
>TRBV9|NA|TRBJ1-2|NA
TGTGCCAGCAGCGGCTTGGGGGGGAATGGCTACACCTTC
CASSGLGGNGYTF
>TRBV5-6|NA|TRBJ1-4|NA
TGTGCCAGCAGCGGGAGTGTTAATGAAAAACTGTTTTTT
CASSGSVNEKLFF
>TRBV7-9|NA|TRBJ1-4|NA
TGTGCCAGCAGCCGCGGAAGTAATGAAAAACTGTTTTTT
CASSRGSNEKLFF